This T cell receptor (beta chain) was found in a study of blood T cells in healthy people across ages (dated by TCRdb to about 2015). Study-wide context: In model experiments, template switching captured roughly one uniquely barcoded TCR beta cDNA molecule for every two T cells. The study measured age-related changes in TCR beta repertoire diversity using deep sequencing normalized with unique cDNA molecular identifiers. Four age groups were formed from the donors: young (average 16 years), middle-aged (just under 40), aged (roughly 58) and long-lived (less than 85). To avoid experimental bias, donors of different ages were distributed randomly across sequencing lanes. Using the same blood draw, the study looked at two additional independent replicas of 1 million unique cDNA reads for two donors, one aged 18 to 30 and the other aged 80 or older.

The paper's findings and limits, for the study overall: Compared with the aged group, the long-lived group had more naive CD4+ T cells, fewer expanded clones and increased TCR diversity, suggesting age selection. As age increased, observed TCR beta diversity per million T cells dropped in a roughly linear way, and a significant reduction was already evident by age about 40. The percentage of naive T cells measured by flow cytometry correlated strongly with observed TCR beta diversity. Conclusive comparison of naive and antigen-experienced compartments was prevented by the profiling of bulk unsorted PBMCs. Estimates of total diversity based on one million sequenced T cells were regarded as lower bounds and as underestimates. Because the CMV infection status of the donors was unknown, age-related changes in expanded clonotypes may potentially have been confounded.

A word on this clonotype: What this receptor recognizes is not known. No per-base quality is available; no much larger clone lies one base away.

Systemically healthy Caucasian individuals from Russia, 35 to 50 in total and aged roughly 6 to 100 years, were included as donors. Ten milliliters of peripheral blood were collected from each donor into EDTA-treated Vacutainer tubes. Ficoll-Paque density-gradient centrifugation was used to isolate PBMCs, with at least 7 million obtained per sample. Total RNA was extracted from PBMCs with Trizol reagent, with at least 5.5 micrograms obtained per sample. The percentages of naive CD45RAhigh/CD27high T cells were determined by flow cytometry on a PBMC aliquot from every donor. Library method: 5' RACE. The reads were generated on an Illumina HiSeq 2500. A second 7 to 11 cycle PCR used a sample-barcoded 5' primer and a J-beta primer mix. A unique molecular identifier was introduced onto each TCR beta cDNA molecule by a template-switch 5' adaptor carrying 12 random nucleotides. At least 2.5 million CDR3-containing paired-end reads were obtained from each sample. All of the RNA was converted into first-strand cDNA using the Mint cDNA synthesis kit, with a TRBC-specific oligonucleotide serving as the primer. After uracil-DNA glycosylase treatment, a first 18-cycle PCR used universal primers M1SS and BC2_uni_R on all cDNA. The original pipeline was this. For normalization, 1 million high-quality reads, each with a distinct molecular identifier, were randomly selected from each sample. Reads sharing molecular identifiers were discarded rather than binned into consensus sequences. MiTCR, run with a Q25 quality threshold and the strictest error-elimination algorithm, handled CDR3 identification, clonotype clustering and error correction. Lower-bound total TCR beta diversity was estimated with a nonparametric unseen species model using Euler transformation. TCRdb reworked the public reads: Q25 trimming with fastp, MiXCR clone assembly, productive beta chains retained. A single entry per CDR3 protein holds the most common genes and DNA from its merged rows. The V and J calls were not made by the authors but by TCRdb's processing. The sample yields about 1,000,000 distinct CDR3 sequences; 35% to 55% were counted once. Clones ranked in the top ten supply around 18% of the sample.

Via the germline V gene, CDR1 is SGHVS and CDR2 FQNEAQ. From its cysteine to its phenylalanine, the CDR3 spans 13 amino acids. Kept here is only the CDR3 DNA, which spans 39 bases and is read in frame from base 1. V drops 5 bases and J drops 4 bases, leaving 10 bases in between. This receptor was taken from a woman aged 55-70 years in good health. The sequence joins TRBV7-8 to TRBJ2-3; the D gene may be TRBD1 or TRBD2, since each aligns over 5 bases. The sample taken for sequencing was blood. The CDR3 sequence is CASSPGPPDTQYF. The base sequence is TGTGCCAGCAGCCCGGGACCTCCAGATACGCAGTATTTT.